The present TCR beta chain was sequenced within a study of CD8 T cells in Susac syndrome. Study-wide context: Active disease was present in about 6 of the sequenced Susac syndrome patients, whereas roughly 8 of them were in remission.

The ends lost 4 bases at V and 6 bases at J; junction bases unmatched: 16. This CDR3 has 18 amino acids. Germline V gene sequence: CDR1 SGDLS, CDR2 YYNGEE. Random-hexamer reverse transcription was applied to about 0.45 to 1 ug RNA. Across 54 Vbeta and 13 Jbeta, TCR beta CDR3 was amplified with immunoSEQ multiplex PCR. In TCRdb, the immunoSEQ multiplex PCR reads were re-called with MiXCR into one record per CDR3 protein. The sample carries roughly 150,000 distinct CDR3 sequences, approximately 94% recorded once. The TCR originated in a human donor with Susac syndrome. Sequenced material: CD4+ T cells from PBMCs. This chain uses TRBV9 with TRBJ1-2, with 12 bases fitting TRBD1. The DNA of the CDR3 is TGTGCCAGCAGCAACCGGGACAGGGGGCCGTTTTTTAATGATGGCTACACCTTC. Its protein product is CASSNRDRGPFFNDGYTF.